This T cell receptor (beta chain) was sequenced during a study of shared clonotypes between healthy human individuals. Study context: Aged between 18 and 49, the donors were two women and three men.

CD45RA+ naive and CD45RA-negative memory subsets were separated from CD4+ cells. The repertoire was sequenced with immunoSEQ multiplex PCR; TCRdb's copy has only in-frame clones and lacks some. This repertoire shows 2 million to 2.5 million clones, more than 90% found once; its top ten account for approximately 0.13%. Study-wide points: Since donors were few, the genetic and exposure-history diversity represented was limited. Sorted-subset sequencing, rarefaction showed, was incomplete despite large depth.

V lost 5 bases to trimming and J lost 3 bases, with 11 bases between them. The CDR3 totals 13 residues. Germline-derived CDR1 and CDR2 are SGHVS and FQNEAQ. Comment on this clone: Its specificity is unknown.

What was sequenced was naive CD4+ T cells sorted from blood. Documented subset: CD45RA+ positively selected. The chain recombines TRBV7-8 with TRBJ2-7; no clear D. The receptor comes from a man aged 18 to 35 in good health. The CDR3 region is CASSPIWFYEQYF. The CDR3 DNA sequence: TGTGCCAGCAGCCCGATCTGGTTCTACGAGCAGTACTTC.